This TCR beta chain was found in a study of Graves' ophthalmopathy and Graves' hyperthyroidism. The TCR beta CDR3 regions underwent amplification from RNA transcripts. HTBI primers were employed in first-round RT-PCR, then a second-round multiplex PCR followed. TCRdb reprocessed the multiplex PCR reads via MiXCR and lists one record per CDR3 protein. The sample has approximately 15,000 distinct CDR3 sequences, 46% seen once. The CDR3 covers 15 residues. Germline V gives CDR1 ENHRY, CDR2 SYGVKD. V lost 2 bases, J lost 5 bases, and 5 bases stayed unmatched. What was sequenced was peripheral blood. The sequence was obtained from a woman in her 40s with stable Graves' hyperthyroidism. This chain links TRBV10-3 with TRBJ2-2, with 7 nucleotides matching TRBD1. DNA of the CDR3: TGTGCCATCAGTGAGGGTCAGGGGGTGACCGGGGAGCTGTTTTTT. Encoded protein: CAISEGQGVTGELFF.